Shown below are 18 T cell receptor beta chains from a single sample sequenced in a study of blood T cells in healthy people across ages. Through a sample-barcoded 5' primer and a J-beta primer mix, a second PCR was run for about 7 to 12 cycles. TCRdb fed the 5' RACE reads into MiXCR, producing one record per CDR3 protein. The table records hundreds of thousands of distinct CDR3 sequences, around a fifth of them present only once. The material sequenced was blood. The receptors were sampled from an older man in good health.

This clonotype has a count of ten or more. The chain carries TRBV20-1 and TRBJ2-5; tentatively, D is TRBD1 (5 bases). CDR1 DFQATT and CDR2 SNEGSKA come from the germline V gene (reference sequence). The CDR3 loop spans 15 amino acids. Deletions cut 4 bases from V and 9 bases from J, with 24 bases between. In DNA form, the CDR3 reads TGCAGTGCTACGCAGGGTCAGACCCCGAAGGTCGCCCAGTACTTC. As protein: CSATQGQTPKVAQYF.

This clonotype was detected only a few times. The chain has TRBV14 and TRBJ2-5; 8 bases align to TRBD1. CDR1 SGHDN and CDR2 FVKESK come from the germline V gene. The CDR3 is 14 amino acids. V lost 1 base and J lost 5; bases outside the gene matches: 3. The CDR3 region has the DNA TGTGCCAGCAGCCAAGGACAGGGGTGGGAGACCCAGTACTTC. Encoded protein: CASSQGQGWETQYF.

V gene TRBV2 combines with J gene TRBJ2-3; TRBD2 agrees at 9 bases. Unmatched junction bases numbered 5, after V lost 4 bases and J lost 0 bases. The CDR3 consists of 16 residues. Looked up from germline, CDR1 is SNHLY and CDR2 is FYNNEI. CDR3 residues: CASSGLAVPSTDTQYF. CDR3 sequence (DNA): TGTGCCAGCAGTGGACTAGCGGTACCTAGCACAGATACGCAGTATTTT.

V gene TRBV29-1 combines with J gene TRBJ2-5; no clear D gene. Trimming removed 0 bases at V and 2 bases at J, with 13 bases between. Germline V gives CDR1 SQVTM, CDR2 ANQGSEA. There are 15 residues in the CDR3. This CDR3 reads CSVEDPHRLQETQYF. The CDR3 DNA follows: TGCAGCGTTGAAGATCCCCATAGGCTACAAGAGACCCAGTACTTC.

The V and J genes are TRBV20-1 and TRBJ1-2; D remains unclear. Germline CDR1 reads DFQATT; CDR2 reads SNEGSKA (reference sequence). The CDR3 is made up of 13 amino acids. With 6 bases removed from V and 5 bases from J, the gap between germline ends came to 16 bases. CDR3 sequence (DNA): TGCAGTGCCACCCCGGCCAAGGCTTATGGCTACACCTTC. As protein: CSATPAKAYGYTF.

In this sample, this clonotype turned up a few times. For the CDR3, the DNA is TGTGCCAGCAGGCTGGGCCACGAGCAGTACTTC. Its protein is CASRLGHEQYF. The chain is built from TRBV27 and TRBJ2-7; D is unclear. Germline CDR1 is MNHEY and CDR2 is SMNVEV (reference sequence). The CDR3 has 11 residues. Between the trimmed V and J ends, which lost 6 bases and 5 bases, there was a span of 8 bases.

This chain links TRBV29-1 with TRBJ2-3, with 12 bases identical to TRBD2. V gave up 1 base and J gave up 9 bases; unmatched junction bases: 8. The CDR3 spans 15 residues. The germline gives CDR1 SQVTM, CDR2 ANQGSEA. The CDR3 coding sequence is TGCAGCGTTGAAGGGCTAGCGGGAGGGTCGGGCACGCAGTATTTT. Translated: CSVEGLAGGSGTQYF.

This clonotype was counted ten times or more. The gene calls are TRBV6-1 and TRBJ1-5; D is possibly TRBD1 (5 bases). Germline loops: CDR1 MNHNS, CDR2 SASEGT. CDR3 length: 11 amino acids. Trimming took 8 bases from V and 8 from J, leaving 10 bases between them. CDR3 residues: CASGAEEPQHF. Written as DNA, the CDR3 is TGTGCCAGCGGGGCCGAGGAGCCCCAGCATTTT.

This clonotype has a handful of counts. The chain has TRBV5-6 and TRBJ2-7, with a weak D call TRBD1 (5 bases). The CDR3 runs 15 residues. The germline gives CDR1 SGHDT, CDR2 YYEEEE. The V and J ends lost 0 bases and 0 bases respectively, with 10 bases between them. The CDR3 is CASSLGIDSSYEQYF. CDR3 coding DNA: TGTGCCAGCAGCTTGGGCATCGACAGCTCCTACGAGCAGTACTTC.

This clonotype was seen a few times. J is TRBJ2-2 and V is TRBV12-3 or TRBV12-4; D gene uncertain. V shed 2 bases and J shed 6 bases, with 4 bases lying between them. The CDR3 is 12 residues long. The CDR3 DNA follows: TGTGCCAGCAGTTTATTCGCCGGGGAGCTGTTTTTT. This translates into CASSLFAGELFF.

The chain uses TRBV20-1 and TRBJ2-5; D is ambiguous. The CDR3 runs to 13 residues. Germline lookup yields CDR1 DFQATT and CDR2 SNEGSKA (reference sequence). This chain's CDR3 is CRTGSPRGETQYF. The CDR3 coding sequence is TGCAGGACCGGGTCTCCCAGAGGAGAGACCCAGTACTTC.

This clonotype has only a few counts. The chain joins TRBV6-1 to TRBJ2-5; a weak D match, TRBD1 (5 bases). The germline V gene encodes CDR1 MNHNS and CDR2 SASEGT. CDR3 length: 11 residues. The V end was cut by 7 bases, the J end by 7 bases, with 10 bases between. The CDR3 bases are TGTGCCAGCACCTACCAGGGGACCCAGTACTTC. Translated, it gives CASTYQGTQYF.

This clonotype was seen once. The chain uses TRBV4-3 and TRBJ1-2; D might be TRBD1 (6 bases). Germline lookup yields CDR1 LGHNA and CDR2 YSLEER. This CDR3 comprises 13 residues. V shed 3 bases and J shed 7 bases, with 12 bases lying between them. The CDR3 nucleotides read TGCGCCAGCAGCCAGACAGGAATGAGTGGCTACACCTTC. Amino acid sequence: CASSQTGMSGYTF.

To note about this clonotype: A much larger clone lies a single base off, so this may be a read error. J is TRBJ1-1 and V is TRBV5-1; no clear D gene. Germline V gene data show CDR1 as SGHRS and CDR2 as YFSETQ. The CDR3 is made up of 13 amino acids. The CDR3 coding sequence is TGCGCCGGCAGCCTAGGTAGTAACACTGAAGCTTTCTTT. As protein: CAGSLGSNTEAFF.

The CDR3 is CASSQTDRGLTYEQYF. The CDR3 region has the DNA TGCGCCAGCAGCCAAACGGACAGGGGGCTGACCTACGAGCAGTACTTC. The V and J genes are TRBV4-1 and TRBJ2-7, with 11 bases aligning to TRBD1. CDR3 size: 16 residues. J gave up 2 bases and V 2 bases, and 5 bases lay outside the gene matches. Per germline, CDR1 MGHRA and CDR2 YSYEKL.

This clonotype has just a few counts. The chain carries TRBV20-1 and TRBJ2-1, with D perhaps matching TRBD2 (6 bases). Deletions cut 6 bases from V and 7 bases from J, with 19 bases between. In germline, CDR1 is DFQATT, CDR2 SNEGSKA (reference sequence). The CDR3 spans 14 residues. CDR3 residues: CSADGTPKDNEQFF. CDR3 nucleotides: TGCAGTGCAGATGGGACTCCCAAAGATAATGAGCAGTTCTTC.

This clonotype was counted between two and nine times. The chain carries TRBV6-1 and TRBJ1-5; D remains ambiguous. V gave up 6 bases and J gave up 7 bases, with 13 bases separating them. Germline V gene data show CDR1 as MNHNS and CDR2 as SASEGT. The CDR3 consists of 13 residues. In DNA form, the CDR3 reads TGTGCCAGCAGCGCCGGGCAGCTCCAGCCCCAGCATTTT. Its translation is CASSAGQLQPQHF.

As regards this clonotype: A read error may be the cause here, since a much bigger clone is one base away. CDR3 sequence: CASSKDGNREETQYF. The CDR3 region has the DNA TGTGCCAGCAGTAAAGACGGGAACCGAGAAGAGACCCAGTACTTC. The rearrangement links TRBV7-2 to TRBJ2-5; maybe TRBD2 (5 bases). CDR1 is SGHTA and CDR2 is FQGNSA in the germline V gene. V dropped 6 bases and J dropped 3 bases, with 17 bases sitting between them. The CDR3 is made up of 15 amino acids.